One and the same sample provided the 26 T cell receptor beta chains below, sequenced in a study of human T cells and chemical hapten exposure. TCRdb processed the 5' RACE reads anew with MiXCR; each CDR3 protein has one entry. Here the sample spans some 78,000 distinct CDR3 sequences, 6.5% to 8.5% being singletons. Extraction of total RNA was performed on unfractionated whole blood. The receptors derive from a male donor in good health.

This clonotype is categorized as medium-sized. The chain uses TRBV6-2 or TRBV6-3 and TRBJ2-6; D is ambiguous. With 4 bases removed from V and 0 bases from J, the gap between germline ends came to 4 bases. Germline CDR1 reads MNHEY; CDR2 reads SVGEGT. The CDR3 has 14 residues. The CDR3 reads CASSWDSGANVLTF. The CDR3 DNA follows: TGTGCCAGCAGTTGGGACTCTGGGGCCAACGTCCTGACTTTC.

The table lists this clonotype with many counts. This rearrangement joins TRBV12-3 or TRBV12-4 to TRBJ2-6, with D possibly TRBD1 on 5 matching bases. The CDR3 consists of 16 residues. Deletions cut 6 bases from V and 2 bases from J, with 14 bases between. CDR3: CASRNLQGTGANVLTF. The CDR3 nucleotides read TGTGCCAGCAGAAATCTCCAGGGAACTGGGGCCAACGTCCTGACTTTC.

In this sample, this clonotype turned up many times. The gene calls are TRBV5-1 and TRBJ1-4, with TRBD1 identical over 7 bases. The CDR3 loop spans 15 amino acids. Losses at the gene ends were 6 bases for V and 8 bases for J; bases not matched to a gene: 13. Germline CDR1 and CDR2: SGHRS and YFSETQ. The CDR3 sequence: CASTGTARGDEKLFF. CDR3 coding DNA: TGCGCCAGCACGGGGACAGCAAGAGGTGACGAAAAACTGTTTTTT.

The V gene is TRBV12-5, the J gene TRBJ1-1, with TRBD1 matching 7 bases. Germline V gene data show CDR1 as LGHNT and CDR2 as FRNRAP. The CDR3 has 12 residues. The trim removed 5 bases at V and 7 bases at J, leaving 4 bases unmatched. The CDR3 DNA follows: TGTGCTAGTGGTCCTAACAGGGGTGAAGCTTTCTTT. It yields the protein CASGPNRGEAFF.

This clonotype has only a few counts. The chain employs TRBV27 and TRBJ2-2, with a tentative D call TRBD2 (6 bases). The CDR3 length is 20 residues. Trimming stripped 2 bases from V and 0 bases from J, with 22 bases between. Germline V gene sequence: CDR1 MNHEY, CDR2 SMNVEV (reference sequence). Here the CDR3 DNA reads TGTGCCAGCAGTTTAGAGGCGGGGAGAGGGTATAGCGCGAACACCGGGGAGCTGTTTTTT. Translating it yields CASSLEAGRGYSANTGELFF.

V and J are TRBV29-1 and TRBJ2-6; D might be TRBD1 (5 bases). V dropped 0 bases and J dropped 4 bases, with 7 bases sitting between them. Germline loops: CDR1 SQVTM, CDR2 ANQGSEA. This CDR3 region has 14 residues. The CDR3 spells CSVEEGQGANVLTF. CDR3 DNA sequence: TGCAGCGTTGAAGAGGGGCAGGGGGCCAACGTCCTGACTTTC.

The chain links TRBV19 to TRBJ1-3, with TRBD1 identical over 8 bases. Germline loops: CDR1 LNHDA, CDR2 SQIVND (reference sequence). With 8 bases clipped from V and 0 bases from J, the junction kept 15 bases outside the gene matches. There are 18 residues in the CDR3. The CDR3 is CASRTSGTGLPSGNTIYF. The CDR3 DNA reads as TGTGCCAGTCGAACCTCCGGGACAGGCCTCCCCTCTGGAAACACCATATATTTT.

This clonotype was observed at least ten times. The chain employs TRBV10-3 and TRBJ1-5, with D perhaps matching TRBD1 (5 bases). There are 16 residues in the CDR3. CDR1 is ENHRY, CDR2 SYGVKD, per germline. Trimming stripped 4 bases from V and 6 bases from J, with 19 bases between. The CDR3 is CAISVRATEFGQPQHF. DNA of the CDR3: TGTGCCATCAGTGTCCGAGCGACAGAGTTCGGTCAGCCCCAGCATTTT.

This clonotype was recorded many times. The J gene is TRBJ1-5, the V gene TRBV7-4, with D uncertain. This CDR3 contains 13 residues. Germline CDR1 is SGHVT and CDR2 is SQSDAQ. V was clipped by 1 base and J by 11 bases, with 12 bases between them. The chain's CDR3 is CASSLVPNQAQHF. The CDR3, as DNA: TGTGCCAGCAGCTTAGTCCCAAACCAGGCCCAGCATTTT.

This clonotype has a count of ten or more. CDR3 loop: CSARDPFSGNVDEQYF. As DNA, the CDR3 is TGCAGTGCTAGAGACCCTTTTAGCGGGAACGTAGATGAGCAGTACTTC. The J gene is TRBJ2-7, the V gene TRBV20-1; 8 nucleotides align to TRBD2. The CDR3 is 16 residues long. With V trimmed by 0 bases and J by 7 bases, 14 bases remained unmatched. In germline, CDR1 is DFQATT, CDR2 SNEGSKA (reference sequence).

This clonotype appeared many times. The rearrangement uses TRBV11-1 and TRBJ2-7; the match to TRBD1 covers 8 bases. CDR3 length: 16 amino acids. CDR1 is SGHAT and CDR2 is FQDESV in the germline V gene (reference sequence). J lost 1 base, V lost 6 bases, and 11 bases had no gene match. This chain's CDR3 is CASRKSHQGASYEQYF. CDR3 DNA: TGTGCCAGCAGGAAAAGCCACCAGGGGGCATCCTACGAGCAGTACTTC.

This rearrangement joins TRBV12-3 or TRBV12-4 to TRBJ1-5; D not certain. V lost 1 base and J 2 bases, leaving 6 bases between the germline ends. The CDR3 is made up of 14 amino acids. The CDR3 DNA reads as TGTGCCAGCAGTTTAGACAGACGCAATCAGCCCCAGCATTTT. As protein: CASSLDRRNQPQHF.

This clonotype occurred a few times. The rearrangement joins TRBV2 to TRBJ2-3, with D tentatively TRBD2 (6 bases). Germline V gene lookup returns CDR1 SNHLY and CDR2 FYNNEI. The CDR3 totals 14 residues. Trimming took off 3 bases at V and 7 bases at J, with 14 bases between the two ends. The CDR3 region is CASSDAGGGYTQYF. The CDR3 coding sequence is TGTGCCAGCAGTGATGCTGGGGGAGGATATACGCAGTATTTT.

This clonotype was seen a handful of times. The genes are TRBV12-3 or TRBV12-4 and TRBJ1-5, with 8 bases matching TRBD1. The CDR3 sequence is 17 residues long. Trimming removed 6 bases from V and 0 bases from J; junction bases left unmatched: 10. The CDR3 nucleotides are TGTGCCAGCAGCCATTACCGGGACAGGCTTAGCAATCAGCCCCAGCATTTT. Translated, it gives CASSHYRDRLSNQPQHF.

This clonotype was detected only a few times. This rearrangement joins TRBV9 to TRBJ2-5; TRBD2 matches 11 bases. In germline, CDR1 is SGDLS, CDR2 YYNGEE. This CDR3 has 15 amino acids. V lost 3 bases, J lost 4 bases, and 5 bases stayed unmatched. CDR3 region: CASSGSGGAGETQYF. The CDR3 bases are TGTGCCAGCAGCGGTAGCGGGGGGGCAGGAGAGACCCAGTACTTC.

This clonotype has just a few counts. One junction end does not reproduce the germline sequence, and a read error may be involved. The chain links TRBV4-1 to TRBJ1-2, with D possibly TRBD1 on 6 matching bases. CDR3 length equals 15 residues. Germline V gives CDR1 MGHRA, CDR2 YSYEKL. The CDR3 sequence is CASSQTPDGGYGDTF. CDR3 nucleotides: TGCGCCAGCAGCCAAACCCCTGACGGGGGCTATGGCGACACCTTC.

This clonotype appeared a few times. The J gene is TRBJ1-1, the V gene TRBV6-5; tentative D call: TRBD1 (5 bases). V lost 6 bases to trimming and J lost 0 bases, with 17 bases between them. Germline CDR1 MNHEY, CDR2 SVGAGI. The CDR3 contains 16 residues. The CDR3 DNA reads TGTGCCAGCAGCCCACGAGGGGTCATGATGAACACTGAAGCTTTCTTT. Protein product: CASSPRGVMMNTEAFF.

In regard to this clonotype: At one boundary the junction diverges from the germline segment, which might be a read error. This chain connects TRBV6-6 to TRBJ2-5; D gene unclear. Germline loops: CDR1 MNHNY, CDR2 SVGAGI (reference sequence). This CDR3 comprises 13 residues. CDR3 amino acids: CASSYSIGLKVGF. The CDR3 nucleotides are TGTGCCAGCAGTTACTCGATAGGGCTAAAGGTCGGCTTC.

The chain joins TRBV10-3 to TRBJ2-7; D may be TRBD1 (6 bases). There are 14 residues in the CDR3. The germline CDR1 and CDR2 sequences are ENHRY and SYGVKD. Trimming removed 4 bases at V and 0 bases at J, with 10 bases between. CDR3 bases: TGTGCCATCAGTGTTGGACAGTCCTCCTACGAGCAGTACTTC. Its protein product is CAISVGQSSYEQYF.

The chain employs TRBV20-1 and TRBJ2-3; 10 positions match TRBD2. The ends lost 0 bases at V and 5 bases at J; junction bases unmatched: 8. The germline gives CDR1 DFQATT, CDR2 SNEGSKA (reference sequence). CDR3 length: 16 residues. The CDR3 sequence: CSARDWLAGAGDTQYF. The CDR3 DNA reads TGCAGTGCTAGAGATTGGCTAGCGGGGGCGGGAGATACGCAGTATTTT.

In its sample, this clonotype was seen many times. The V call is TRBV7-2, the J call TRBJ2-3; D is undetermined. The V end was cut by 7 bases, the J end by 5 bases, with 19 bases between. Germline V gives CDR1 SGHTA, CDR2 FQGNSA. This CDR3 region has 15 residues. CDR3 sequence reads: CASTIFRPPIDTQYF. CDR3 nucleotides: TGTGCCAGCACCATTTTCAGGCCACCTATAGATACGCAGTATTTT. Drawing the rest from reference TRBV7-2 and TRBJ2-3, the complete variable domain is GAGVSQSPSNKVTEKGKDVELRCDPISGHTALYWYRQSLGQGLEFLIYFQGNSAPDKSGLPSDRFSAERTGGSVSTLTIQRTQQEDSAVYLCASTIFRPPIDTQYFGPGTRLTVL.

This clonotype was observed a few times. The rearrangement joins TRBV27 to TRBJ1-6; the match to TRBD1 covers 9 bases. There are 15 residues in the CDR3. CDR1 and CDR2 (germline): MNHEY, SMNVEV (reference sequence). With V trimmed by 2 bases and J by 9 bases, 5 bases remained unmatched. The CDR3 region has the DNA TGTGCCAGCAGTTTAGCGGGACAGGGTGGTTCACCCCTCCACTTT. Protein product: CASSLAGQGGSPLHF.

The sample holds many counts of this clonotype. V gene TRBV7-9 combines with J gene TRBJ2-7, with D perhaps TRBD2 (6 bases). Germline-derived CDR1 and CDR2 are SEHNR and FQNEAQ (reference sequence). This CDR3 region has 15 residues. The V end was cut by 5 bases, the J end by 2 bases, with 16 bases between. The CDR3 DNA sequence: TGTGCCAGCAGCCCGGAACGGGGGAATCCCTACGAGCAGTACTTC. Translated, it gives CASSPERGNPYEQYF.

There are a few counts of this clonotype. The chain combines TRBV9 with TRBJ2-1; no clear D. The CDR3 loop spans 15 amino acids. Germline loops: CDR1 SGDLS, CDR2 YYNGEE. Trimming left V 1 base short and J 6 bases short, with 14 bases between. This CDR3 reads CASSVSVGIGNEQFF. CDR3 nucleotide sequence: TGTGCCAGCAGCGTATCTGTTGGGATTGGCAATGAGCAGTTCTTC.

The V gene is TRBV15, the J gene TRBJ2-2; D ambiguous. This CDR3 is built from 15 residues. CDR1 and CDR2 from the germline V gene are LNHNV and YYDKDF (reference sequence). V was clipped by 0 bases and J by 0 bases, with 5 bases between them. CDR3 region: CATSRDPPNTGELFF. The DNA of the CDR3 is TGTGCCACCAGCAGAGACCCCCCGAACACCGGGGAGCTGTTTTTT.

This chain uses TRBV21-1 with TRBJ2-2; the table's D call, TRBD1, has no DNA check behind it. TRBV21-1 is a known pseudogene. This CDR3 has 13 amino acids. In DNA form, the CDR3 reads TGTGCCACCAAGGACAAGAACACCGGGGAGCTGTTTTTT. Its protein is CATKDKNTGELFF.